The 12 T cell receptor beta chains reported below all come from one sample, sequenced in a study of STAT5B mutations in CD4+ large granular lymphocyte leukemia (dated by TCRdb to between 2021 and 2023). Receptor amplification or capture employed the immunoSEQ multiplex PCR assay. Drawn from immuneACCESS, this table holds only the in-frame rearrangements with V and J called that TCRdb kept. Clones are partly lost; checked studies trace under half to an unresolved V gene and leave the rest unexplained. The sample table lists fewer than 30,000 clones, 65% to 85% of them with a count of one. Of the sample, 1% to 1.4% falls within the top ten clones. Sequenced material: CD4+ T cells from blood buffy coats. Every receptor here comes from a human donor in good health.

V is TRBV5-6 and J is TRBJ2-5, with 10 nucleotides matching TRBD1. In germline, CDR1 is SGHDT, CDR2 YYEEEE. V lost 4 bases, J lost 5 bases, and 8 bases stayed unmatched. This CDR3 is built from 15 residues. The CDR3 reads CASSPGQGIGETQYF. The CDR3, as DNA: TGTGCCAGCAGCCCGGGACAGGGGATCGGGGAGACCCAGTACTTC.

This clone occurred a few times. The genes are TRBV14 and TRBJ2-1, with D perhaps TRBD1 (5 bases). V lost 5 bases to trimming and J lost 8 bases, with 10 bases between them. CDR1 is SGHDN and CDR2 is FVKESK in the germline V gene. This CDR3 is 12 amino acids long. This CDR3 reads CASSSWGDEQFF. CDR3 bases: TGTGCCAGCAGCTCGTGGGGCGATGAGCAGTTCTTC.

The CDR3 nucleotides read TGTGCCAGCAGCTTGGGGGGGATTCCGGGACAAGATACGCAGTATTTT. As protein: CASSLGGIPGQDTQYF. The chain couples TRBV7-9 to TRBJ2-3; possibly TRBD2 for D (7 bases). The CDR3 runs 16 residues. Deletions cut 3 bases from V and 5 bases from J, with 18 bases between. Germline V CDR1 and CDR2: SEHNR, FQNEAQ (reference sequence).

This clone was detected a few times. The chain links TRBV5-1 to TRBJ1-2, with TRBD1 matching 7 bases. Per the germline V gene, CDR1 is SGHRS and CDR2 is YFSETQ. V lost 3 bases to trimming and J lost 4 bases; unmatched junction nucleotides: 9. The CDR3 runs 15 residues. The CDR3 nucleotides read TGCGCCAGCAGCTGGGAGGGGGCTTTGGGCTATGGCTACACCTTC. Translating it yields CASSWEGALGYGYTF.

The J gene is TRBJ2-5, the V gene TRBV6-5; TRBD1 is a possible D gene (6 bases). Germline V gene data show CDR1 as MNHEY and CDR2 as SVGAGI. Deletions cut 4 bases from V and 4 bases from J, with 19 bases between. There are 16 residues in the CDR3. CDR3 sequence (DNA): TGTGCCAGCAGTTCCCATAGGACAGTTTATGGAGAGACCCAGTACTTC. Amino acids: CASSSHRTVYGETQYF.

This clone was seen only a few times. The chain couples TRBV2 to TRBJ1-4, with 8 bases aligning to TRBD1. The CDR3 is 15 amino acids. Germline V gene sequence: CDR1 SNHLY, CDR2 FYNNEI. With 5 bases clipped from V and 2 bases from J, the junction kept 4 bases outside the gene matches. In DNA, the CDR3 is TGTGCCAGCAGTCCCACAGGGGGTACTAATGAAAAACTGTTTTTT. Its translation: CASSPTGGTNEKLFF.

The chain combines TRBV7-9 with TRBJ1-5, with TRBD1 identical over 10 bases. Germline V gives CDR1 SEHNR, CDR2 FQNEAQ (reference sequence). J lost 6 bases, V lost 5 bases, and 4 bases had no gene match. CDR3 length equals 14 residues. The CDR3 here is CASSMGQGRQPQHF. The DNA for the CDR3 is TGTGCCAGCAGCATGGGACAGGGGCGTCAGCCCCAGCATTTT. The complete variable domain, with remaining parts taken from reference TRBV7-9 and TRBJ1-5, reads DTGVSQNPRHKITKRGQNVTFRCDPISEHNRLYWYRQTLGQGPEFLTYFQNEAQLEKSRLLSDRFSAERPKGSFSTLEIQRTEQGDSAMYLCASSMGQGRQPQHFGDGTRLSIL.

The CDR3 nucleotides read TGTGCCAGCAGCTCCAAAACTAGCGGCAAAGAGACCCAGTACTTC. It is translated as CASSSKTSGKETQYF. The genes are TRBV7-6 and TRBJ2-5, with 8 bases that match TRBD2. The CDR3 has 15 residues. In germline, CDR1 is SGHVS, CDR2 FNYEAQ. J gave up 3 bases and V 4 bases, and 7 bases lay outside the gene matches.

The rearrangement uses TRBV28 and TRBJ1-5; D possibly corresponds to TRBD1 (5 bases). V was cut by 6 bases and J by 1 base, with 13 bases left in between. CDR3 length equals 15 residues. Germline CDR1 and CDR2: MDHEN and SYDVKM. The CDR3 DNA reads TGTGCCAGCAGGGGGCAGGGAGGGAGCAATCAGCCCCAGCATTTT. Amino acid sequence: CASRGQGGSNQPQHF.

The chain carries TRBV19 and TRBJ1-1, with D tentatively TRBD1 (5 bases). Trimming took 2 bases from V and 1 from J, leaving 8 bases between them. The CDR3 length is 14 residues. The germline V gene encodes CDR1 LNHDA and CDR2 SQIVND (reference sequence). The CDR3 DNA reads TGTGCCAGTAGTATACAGGGACCGAACACTGAAGCTTTCTTT. It specifies CASSIQGPNTEAFF.

The chain joins TRBV7-8 to TRBJ1-1, with a weak D call TRBD1 (5 bases). The CDR3 sequence is 14 residues long. The V gene lost 8 bases and the J gene lost 3 bases, with 16 bases spanning the gap. Germline V lookup: CDR1 SGHVS, CDR2 FQNEAQ. The CDR3 spells CASAMRGEHTEAFF. The CDR3 DNA follows: TGTGCCAGCGCCATGAGAGGGGAGCACACTGAAGCTTTCTTT.

The chain uses TRBV27 and TRBJ2-2; D unresolved. Germline V CDR1 and CDR2: MNHEY, SMNVEV (reference sequence). V was trimmed by 0 bases and J by 1 base, leaving 0 bases between them. CDR3 length: 13 residues. Here the CDR3 DNA reads TGTGCCAGCAGTTTATCGAACACCGGGGAGCTGTTTTTT. Translated, it gives CASSLSNTGELFF.